This T cell receptor (beta chain) was obtained from a study of vaccination and CD4 T cells after COVID-19. Points from the study as a whole: The study found median SARS-CoV-2-reactive clonotypes rising from approximately 21 to 40, not significantly.

Trimming at V came to 1 base and at J to 6 bases, leaving 8 bases not matched to a gene. Germline V gives CDR1 MNHEY, CDR2 SVGEGT. The CDR3 is 17 amino acids. The table lists this clonotype with a count of one. Antigen unknown. Cultured CD4+ T-cell DNA underwent Oncomine TCR Beta short-read sequencing. Via MiXCR, TCRdb re-called the PCR reads, giving one row per CDR3 protein. The sample records approximately 20,000 distinct CDR3 sequences, around 55% being singletons. Treatment of the sample: roughly nine-day PBMC culture with coronavirus spike peptide pools or control peptides (ViraFEST assay). Sequencing was carried out using CD4+ T cells from blood, cultured in vitro. V is TRBV6-2 or TRBV6-3 and J is TRBJ1-6, with 8 nucleotides matching TRBD1. The receptor was derived from a human donor who had recovered from COVID-19. CDR3 bases: TGTGCCAGCAGTTACTTCGGACAGGGTTTTCTTAATTCACCCCTCCACTTT. Residues: CASSYFGQGFLNSPLHF.